This TCR beta chain was obtained from a study of T cells in Graves' hyperthyroidism and ophthalmopathy. It was RNA transcripts that yielded the amplified TCR beta CDR3 regions. During a first-round RT-PCR of the TCR CDR3, the HTBI primer set was used. TCRdb re-analysed the multiplex PCR reads in MiXCR, keeping a single row per CDR3 protein. In the table there are about 250,000 distinct CDR3 sequences, around 15% of which are singletons. On the basis of clinical symptoms, serum thyroxine and TRAb, thyroid ultrasound and orbital computed tomography, diagnoses were made. This clonotype was seen at least ten times. The target antigen is unknown. With 3 bases removed from V and 1 base from J, the gap between germline ends came to 6 bases. The CDR3 loop spans 13 amino acids. General study results and limits: Model-based prediction identified ophthalmopathy a median 6.5 months prior to its onset. Most clonotypes that expanded in the thyroid above 0.001 also showed up in blood. Separation of ophthalmopathy from stable hyperthyroidism was achieved by a 13 V-J model.

The chain carries TRBV12-3 or TRBV12-4 and TRBJ2-5; unclear D gene. The clonotype was recovered from a woman between 45 and 60 years old with Graves' hyperthyroidism that later progressed to Graves' ophthalmopathy. The sequencing input was blood. The CDR3 region is CASSLGIQETQYF. The CDR3 DNA sequence: TGTGCCAGCAGTTTGGGGATCCAAGAGACCCAGTACTTC.